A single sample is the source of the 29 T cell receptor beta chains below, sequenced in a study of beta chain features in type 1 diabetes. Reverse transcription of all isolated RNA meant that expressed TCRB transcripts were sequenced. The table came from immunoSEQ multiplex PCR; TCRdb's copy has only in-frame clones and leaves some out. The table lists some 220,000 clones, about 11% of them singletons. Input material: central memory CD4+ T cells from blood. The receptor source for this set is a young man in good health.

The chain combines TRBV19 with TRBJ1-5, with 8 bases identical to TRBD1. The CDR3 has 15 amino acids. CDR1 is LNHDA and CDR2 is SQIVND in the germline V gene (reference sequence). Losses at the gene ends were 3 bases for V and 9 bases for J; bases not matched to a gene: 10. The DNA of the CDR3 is TGTGCCAGTAGTATCGATCGACAGGGGATTGGGCCCCAGCATTTT. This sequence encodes CASSIDRQGIGPQHF.

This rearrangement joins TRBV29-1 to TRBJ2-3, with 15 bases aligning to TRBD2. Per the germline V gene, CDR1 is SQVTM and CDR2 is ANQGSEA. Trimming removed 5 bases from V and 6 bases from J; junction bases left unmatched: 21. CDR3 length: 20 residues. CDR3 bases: TGCAGCGTTCTGGCGGGACGGATCGGGACTAGCGGGAGGTTACAGGATACGCAGTATTTT. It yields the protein CSVLAGRIGTSGRLQDTQYF.

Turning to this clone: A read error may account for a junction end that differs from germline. DNA of the CDR3: TGTACCTGGAGTGTCGGCCAGCTAGCCAAAAACATTCAGTACTTC. This translates into CTWSVGQLAKNIQYF. The gene calls are TRBV30 and TRBJ2-4; D unclear. Germline V gene data show CDR1 as GTSNPN and CDR2 as SVGIG (reference sequence). This CDR3 contains 15 residues.

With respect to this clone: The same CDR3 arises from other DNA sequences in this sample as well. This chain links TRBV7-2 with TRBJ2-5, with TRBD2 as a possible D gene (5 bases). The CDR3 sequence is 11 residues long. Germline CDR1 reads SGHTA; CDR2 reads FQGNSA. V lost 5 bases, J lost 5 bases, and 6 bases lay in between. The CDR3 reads CASSPGETQYF. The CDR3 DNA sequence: TGTGCCAGCAGCCCGGGGGAGACCCAGTACTTC.

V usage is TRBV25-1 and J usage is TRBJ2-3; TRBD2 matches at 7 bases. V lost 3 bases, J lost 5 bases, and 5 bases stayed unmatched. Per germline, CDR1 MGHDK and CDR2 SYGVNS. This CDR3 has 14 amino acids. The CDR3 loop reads CASSEAGARDTQYF. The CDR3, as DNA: TGTGCCAGCAGTGAGGCGGGAGCGAGAGATACGCAGTATTTT.

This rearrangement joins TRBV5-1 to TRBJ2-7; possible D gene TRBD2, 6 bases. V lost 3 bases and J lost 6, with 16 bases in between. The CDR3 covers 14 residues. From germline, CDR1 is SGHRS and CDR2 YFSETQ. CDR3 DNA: TGCGCCAGCAGCTCCCCGGGACTGCGGAGCGAGCAGTACTTC. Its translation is CASSSPGLRSEQYF.

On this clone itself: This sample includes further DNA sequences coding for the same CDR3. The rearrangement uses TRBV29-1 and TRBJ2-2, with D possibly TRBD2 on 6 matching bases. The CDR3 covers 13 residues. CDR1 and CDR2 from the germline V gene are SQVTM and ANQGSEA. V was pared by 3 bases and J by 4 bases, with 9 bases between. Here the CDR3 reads CSVEEGGTGELFF. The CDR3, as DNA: TGCAGCGTTGAGGAGGGTGGCACCGGGGAGCTGTTTTTT.

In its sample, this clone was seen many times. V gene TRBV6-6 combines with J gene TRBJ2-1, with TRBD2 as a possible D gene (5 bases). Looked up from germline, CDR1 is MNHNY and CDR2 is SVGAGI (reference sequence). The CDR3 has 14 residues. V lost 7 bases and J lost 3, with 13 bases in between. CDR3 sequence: CASTPDAGYNEQFF. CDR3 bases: TGTGCCAGCACCCCGGACGCGGGCTACAATGAGCAGTTCTTC.

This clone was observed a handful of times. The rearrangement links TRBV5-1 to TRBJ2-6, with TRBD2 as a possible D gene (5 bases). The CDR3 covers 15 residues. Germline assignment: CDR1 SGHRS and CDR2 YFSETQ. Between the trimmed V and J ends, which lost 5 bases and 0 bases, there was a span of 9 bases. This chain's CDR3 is CASRDSSSGANVLTF. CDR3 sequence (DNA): TGCGCCAGCAGGGACTCCTCCTCTGGGGCCAACGTCCTGACTTTC.

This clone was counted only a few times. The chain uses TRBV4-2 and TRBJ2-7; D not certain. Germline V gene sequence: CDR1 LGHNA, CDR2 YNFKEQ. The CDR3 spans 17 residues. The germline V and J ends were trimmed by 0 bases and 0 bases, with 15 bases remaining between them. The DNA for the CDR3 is TGTGCCAGCAGCCAAGATCTATTTGGAGTCGGCTCCTACGAGCAGTACTTC. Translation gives CASSQDLFGVGSYEQYF.

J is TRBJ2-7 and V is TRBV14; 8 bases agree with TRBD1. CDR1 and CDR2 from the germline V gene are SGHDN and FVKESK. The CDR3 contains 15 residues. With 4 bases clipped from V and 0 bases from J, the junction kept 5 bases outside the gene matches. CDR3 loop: CASSRSTGVSYEQYF. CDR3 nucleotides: TGTGCCAGCAGCCGATCGACAGGGGTCTCCTACGAGCAGTACTTC.

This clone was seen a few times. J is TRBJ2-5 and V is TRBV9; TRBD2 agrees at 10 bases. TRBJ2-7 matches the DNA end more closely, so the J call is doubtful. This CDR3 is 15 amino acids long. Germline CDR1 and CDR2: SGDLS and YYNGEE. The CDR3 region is CASSVEGTSAYEQYF. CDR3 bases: TGTGCCAGCAGCGTAGAAGGGACTAGCGCCTACGAGCAGTACTTC.

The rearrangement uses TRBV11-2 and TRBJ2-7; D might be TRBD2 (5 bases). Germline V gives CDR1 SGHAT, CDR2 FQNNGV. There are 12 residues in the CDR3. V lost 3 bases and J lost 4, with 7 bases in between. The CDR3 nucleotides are TGTGCCAGCAGCTTTGGGGAGTACGAGCAGTACTTC. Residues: CASSFGEYEQYF.

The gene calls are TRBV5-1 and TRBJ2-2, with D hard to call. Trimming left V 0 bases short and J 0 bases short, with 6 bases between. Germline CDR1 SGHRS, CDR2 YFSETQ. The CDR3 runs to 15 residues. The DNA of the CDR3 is TGCGCCAGCAGCTTGGGAGTTACGAACACCGGGGAGCTGTTTTTT. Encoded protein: CASSLGVTNTGELFF.

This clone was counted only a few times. The CDR3 DNA reads as TGTGCCAGTAGTATAGGCCCCGACAGGGTTAGCACAGATACGCAGTATTTT. It translates to CASSIGPDRVSTDTQYF. The rearrangement joins TRBV19 to TRBJ2-3; 7 positions match TRBD1. The CDR3 loop spans 17 amino acids. Per the germline V gene, CDR1 is LNHDA and CDR2 is SQIVND (reference sequence). The V segment lost 1 base and the J segment 0 bases; nucleotides outside the gene matches: 7.

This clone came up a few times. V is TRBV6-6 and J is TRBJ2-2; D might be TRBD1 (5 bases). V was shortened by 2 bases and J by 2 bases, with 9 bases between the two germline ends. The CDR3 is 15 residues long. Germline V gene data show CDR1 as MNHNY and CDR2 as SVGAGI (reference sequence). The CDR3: CASSYNRQNTGELFF. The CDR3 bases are TGTGCCAGCAGTTACAACAGGCAAAACACCGGGGAGCTGTTTTTT.

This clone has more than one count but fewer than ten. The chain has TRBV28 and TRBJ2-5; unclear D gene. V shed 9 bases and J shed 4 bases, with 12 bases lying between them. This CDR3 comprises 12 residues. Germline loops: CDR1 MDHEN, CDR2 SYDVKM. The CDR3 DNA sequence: TGTGCCAGTTTGAGTAGCTCAGAGACCCAGTACTTC. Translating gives CASLSSSETQYF.

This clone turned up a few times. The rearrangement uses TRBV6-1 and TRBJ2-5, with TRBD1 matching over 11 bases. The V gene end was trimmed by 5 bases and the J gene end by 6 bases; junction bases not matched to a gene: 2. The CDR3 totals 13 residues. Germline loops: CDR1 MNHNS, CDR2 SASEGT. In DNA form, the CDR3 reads TGTGCCAGCAGTCTGGACAGGGGGCAGACCCAGTACTTC. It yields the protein CASSLDRGQTQYF.

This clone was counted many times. The CDR3 is CASSDGDRVAGELFF. CDR3 nucleotides: TGTGCCAGCAGTGACGGGGACAGGGTCGCCGGGGAGCTGTTTTTT. V gene TRBV25-1 combines with J gene TRBJ2-2; 9 nucleotides align to TRBD1. This CDR3 has 15 residues. V lost 3 bases and J lost 6; bases outside the gene matches: 5. The germline CDR1 and CDR2 sequences are MGHDK and SYGVNS.

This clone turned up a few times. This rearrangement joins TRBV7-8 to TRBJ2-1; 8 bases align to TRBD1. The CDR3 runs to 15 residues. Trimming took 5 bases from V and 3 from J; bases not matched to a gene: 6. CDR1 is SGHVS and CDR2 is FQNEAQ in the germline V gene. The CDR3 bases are TGTGCCAGCAGCGGAGGGACAGGCATCTACAATGAGCAGTTCTTC. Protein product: CASSGGTGIYNEQFF.

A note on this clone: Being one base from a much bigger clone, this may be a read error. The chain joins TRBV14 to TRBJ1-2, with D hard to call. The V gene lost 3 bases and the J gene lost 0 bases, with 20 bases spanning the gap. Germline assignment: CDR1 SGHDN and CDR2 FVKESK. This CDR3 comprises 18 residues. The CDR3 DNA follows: TGTGCCAGCAGCCACCTGTCAGACCCCATCCCTACTAACTATGGCTACACCTTC. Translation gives CASSHLSDPIPTNYGYTF.

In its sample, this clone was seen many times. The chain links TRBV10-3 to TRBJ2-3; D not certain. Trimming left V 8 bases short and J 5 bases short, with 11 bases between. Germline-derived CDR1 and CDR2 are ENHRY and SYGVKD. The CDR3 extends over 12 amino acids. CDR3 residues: CAIGRARDTQYF. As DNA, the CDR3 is TGTGCCATCGGACGGGCCAGAGATACGCAGTATTTT.

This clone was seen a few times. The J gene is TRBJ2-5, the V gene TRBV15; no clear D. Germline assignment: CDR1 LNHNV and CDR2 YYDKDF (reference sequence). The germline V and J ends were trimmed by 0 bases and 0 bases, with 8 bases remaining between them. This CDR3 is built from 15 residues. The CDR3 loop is CATSRDPLYQETQYF. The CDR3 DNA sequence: TGTGCCACCAGCAGAGATCCCCTGTACCAAGAGACCCAGTACTTC.

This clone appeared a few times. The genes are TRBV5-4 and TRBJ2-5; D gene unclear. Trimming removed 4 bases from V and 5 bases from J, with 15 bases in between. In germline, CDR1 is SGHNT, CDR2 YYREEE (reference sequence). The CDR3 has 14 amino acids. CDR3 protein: CASSSVEIDETQYF. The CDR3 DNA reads TGTGCCAGCAGCAGCGTCGAGATAGATGAGACCCAGTACTTC.

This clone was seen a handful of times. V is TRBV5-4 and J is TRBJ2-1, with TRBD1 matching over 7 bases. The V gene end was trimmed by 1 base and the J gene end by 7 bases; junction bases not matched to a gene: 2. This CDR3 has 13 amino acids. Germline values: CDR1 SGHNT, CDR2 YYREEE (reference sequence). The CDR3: CASSLIRGNEQFF. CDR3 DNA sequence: TGTGCCAGCAGCTTGATCAGGGGGAATGAGCAGTTCTTC.

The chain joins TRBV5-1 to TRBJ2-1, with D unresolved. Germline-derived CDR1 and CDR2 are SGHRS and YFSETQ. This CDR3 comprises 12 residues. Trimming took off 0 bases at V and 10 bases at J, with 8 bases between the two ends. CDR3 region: CASSLATGEQFF. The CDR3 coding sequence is TGCGCCAGCAGCTTGGCTACCGGAGAGCAGTTCTTC.

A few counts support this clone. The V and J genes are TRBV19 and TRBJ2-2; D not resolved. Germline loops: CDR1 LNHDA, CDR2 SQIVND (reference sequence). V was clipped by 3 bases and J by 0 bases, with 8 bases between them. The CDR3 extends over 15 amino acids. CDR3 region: CASSIFSSNTGELFF. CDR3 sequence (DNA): TGTGCCAGTAGTATTTTCAGCTCGAACACCGGGGAGCTGTTTTTT.

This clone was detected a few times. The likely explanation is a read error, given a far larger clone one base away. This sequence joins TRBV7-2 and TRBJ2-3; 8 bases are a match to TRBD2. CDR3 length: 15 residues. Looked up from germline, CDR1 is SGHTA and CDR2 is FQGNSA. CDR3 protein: CACSFPGGLTDTQYF. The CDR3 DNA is TGTGCCTGCAGCTTCCCGGGAGGGCTTACAGATACGCAGTATTTT.

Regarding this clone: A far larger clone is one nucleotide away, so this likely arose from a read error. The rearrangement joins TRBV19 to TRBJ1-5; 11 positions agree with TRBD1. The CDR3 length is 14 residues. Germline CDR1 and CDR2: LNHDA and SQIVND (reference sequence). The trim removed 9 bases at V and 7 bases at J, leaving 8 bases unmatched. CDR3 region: CARSPRTGGQPQHF. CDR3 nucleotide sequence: TGTGCCAGGAGTCCTCGGACAGGGGGCCAGCCCCAGCATTTT.